This T cell receptor beta chain was recorded in a study of blood T cells in healthy people across ages. The use of a sample-barcoded 5' primer and a J-beta primer mix characterized a second PCR of about 7 to 12 cycles. TCRdb reanalysed the 5' RACE reads using MiXCR and keeps one entry per CDR3 protein. This sample has about 1,800,000 distinct CDR3 sequences; roughly 28% occur once, and the top ten carry about 7.7%. Study outcomes and limitations: Underestimates were what the diversity estimates from one million T cells were considered to be.

PBMCs were isolated at a quantity of at least 6 million per sample. About this clonotype itself: Antigen unknown.

This clonotype originated in a woman in her twenties or thirties in good health. Sequenced sample: blood.

CDR3 nucleotide sequence: TGTGCCAGCAGCCACGGGAACCAGGGAGCGGAGGAGACCCAGTACTTC. It translates to CASSHGNQGAEETQYF. The chain joins TRBV7-3 to TRBJ2-5; D is perhaps TRBD1 or TRBD2 (5 bases each). Trimming pared 5 bases from V and 5 bases from J, leaving 21 bases between. The CDR3 spans 16 residues. Germline V lookup: CDR1 SGHTA, CDR2 FQGTGA.